This TCR beta chain comes out of a study of blood T cell repertoires in COVID-19. Original processing methods: Estimation of nucleated cell counts relied on the amplification of reference gene primers. Sequenced by immunoSEQ multiplex PCR; TCRdb stores in-frame clones only, minus some. V and J calls and clone size are given by that table; D and trimming were obtained from the DNA. The sample has some 250,000 clones; under 90% are singletons. Membership in each cohort depended on participant-reported clinical history. The V and J ends lost 4 bases and 4 bases respectively, with 5 bases between them. The length of the CDR3 is 12 residues. Germline V CDR1 and CDR2: SGHNT, YENEEA.

The chain has TRBV11-3 and TRBJ1-3, with unresolved D. Sequencing was carried out using PBMCs or T cells enriched from blood (not recorded which). This sequence was found in a woman in her twenties or thirties with acute COVID-19. The CDR3 nucleotides are TGTGCCAGCAGCTCTGAGGGAAACACCATATATTTT. Encoded protein: CASSSEGNTIYF.